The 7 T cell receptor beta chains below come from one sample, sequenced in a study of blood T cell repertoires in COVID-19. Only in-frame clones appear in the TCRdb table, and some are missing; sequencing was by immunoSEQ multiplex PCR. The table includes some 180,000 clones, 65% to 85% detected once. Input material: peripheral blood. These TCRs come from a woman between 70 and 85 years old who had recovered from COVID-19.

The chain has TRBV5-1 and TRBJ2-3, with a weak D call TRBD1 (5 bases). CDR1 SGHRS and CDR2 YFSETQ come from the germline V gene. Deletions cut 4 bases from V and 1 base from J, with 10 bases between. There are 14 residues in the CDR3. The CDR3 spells CASSTGQGTDTQYF. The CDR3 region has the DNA TGCGCCAGCAGCACCGGACAAGGCACAGATACGCAGTATTTT.

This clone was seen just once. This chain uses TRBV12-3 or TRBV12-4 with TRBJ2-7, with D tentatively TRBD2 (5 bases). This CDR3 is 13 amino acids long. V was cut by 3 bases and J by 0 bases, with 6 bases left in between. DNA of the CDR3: TGTGCCAGCAGTTTGGGGAGCTCCTACGAGCAGTACTTC. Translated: CASSLGSSYEQYF.

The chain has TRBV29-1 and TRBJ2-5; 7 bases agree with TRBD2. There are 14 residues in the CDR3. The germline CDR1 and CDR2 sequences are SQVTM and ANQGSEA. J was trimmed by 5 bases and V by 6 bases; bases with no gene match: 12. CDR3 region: CSVRWGGFVETQYF. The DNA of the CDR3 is TGCAGCGTCCGGTGGGGGGGATTCGTGGAGACCCAGTACTTC.

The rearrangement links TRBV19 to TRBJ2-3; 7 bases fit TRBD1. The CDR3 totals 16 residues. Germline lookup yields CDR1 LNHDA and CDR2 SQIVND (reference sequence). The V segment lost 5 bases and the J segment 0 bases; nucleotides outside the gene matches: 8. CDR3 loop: CASSRRQGLSTDTQYF. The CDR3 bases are TGTGCCAGTAGTCGGAGACAGGGCCTAAGCACAGATACGCAGTATTTT.

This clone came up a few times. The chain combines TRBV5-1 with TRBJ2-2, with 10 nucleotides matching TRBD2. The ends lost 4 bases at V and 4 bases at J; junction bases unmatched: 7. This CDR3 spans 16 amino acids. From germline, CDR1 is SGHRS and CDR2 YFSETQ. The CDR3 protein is CASSQERGGTTGELFF. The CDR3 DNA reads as TGCGCCAGCAGCCAGGAGCGGGGGGGTACCACCGGGGAGCTGTTTTTT. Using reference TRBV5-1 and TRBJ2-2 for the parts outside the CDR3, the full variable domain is KAGVTQTPRYLIKTRGQQVTLSCSPISGHRSVSWYQQTPGQGLQFLFEYFSETQRNKGNFPGRFSGRQFSNSRSEMNVSTLELGDSALYLCASSQERGGTTGELFFGEGSRLTVL.

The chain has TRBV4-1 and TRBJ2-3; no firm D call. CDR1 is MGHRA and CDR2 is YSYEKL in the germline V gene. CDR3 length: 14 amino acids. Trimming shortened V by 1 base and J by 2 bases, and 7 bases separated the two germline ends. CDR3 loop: CASSQGATTDTQYF. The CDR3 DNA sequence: TGCGCCAGCAGCCAAGGGGCCACCACAGATACGCAGTATTTT.

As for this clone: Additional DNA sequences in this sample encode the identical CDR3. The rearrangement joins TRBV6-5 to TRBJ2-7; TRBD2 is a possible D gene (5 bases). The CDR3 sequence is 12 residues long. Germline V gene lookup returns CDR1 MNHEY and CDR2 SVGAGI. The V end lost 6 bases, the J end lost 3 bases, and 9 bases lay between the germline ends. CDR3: CASSRGSYEQYF. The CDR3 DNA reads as TGTGCCAGCAGCCGTGGGAGCTACGAGCAGTACTTC.